Included here is one T cell receptor beta chain sequence, with context. Its antigen specificity is not known. Base quality data are lacking; no much larger clone is found one base away. These data originate in a study of cytomegalovirus exposure and HLA in healthy donors (dated by TCRdb to between 2016 and 2019). In terms of the full investigation: According to an earlier analysis of several hundred of the donors, roughly 180 million T cells yielded roughly 110 million unique TCR beta sequences and about 300 Gb of sequence data. About 300 gigabases of sequencing data and approximately 93 million unique TCR sequences were included in an early release covering 550 to 650 HLA-typed donors. Among the roughly 400 genotyped donors, under 90% belonged to the genetic ancestry cluster associated with self-reported Caucasian donors. The aim of the study was to test whether cataloging public T cell receptors could identify signatures of past pathogen exposure. The T cell repertoires of 666 subjects were profiled by immunosequencing and related to cytomegalovirus serostatus. Along with the roughly 610-subject first cohort, a separate validation cohort of about 110 different subjects was used. High-throughput TCR immunosequencing, statistical association of individual TCRs with disease status, and machine learning were combined to predict cytomegalovirus infection status. In a later analysis, previously published TCR beta repertoires from 550 to 750 donors were re-analyzed and high-resolution HLA genotyping was added so that TCR occurrence patterns could be studied. The later analysis used no new phenotypic data to find candidate immune exposures, relying instead on TCR beta sequences and their occurrence across donors. In an earlier analysis of 500 to 650 of the donors, high-throughput TCR beta sequencing was used to judge whether each TCR beta V gene segment behaved as functional or pseudogenic. Donor age, sex, ethnicity and CMV serostatus were collected together with the repertoire data. A later genetic analysis used genome-wide SNP genotypes for about three fifths of the 666 donors, treating that subset as a discovery cohort. Every discovery cohort repertoire had been produced on one sequencing platform. HLA typing included class I and class II loci at four-digit resolution. Typing coverage varied by locus: roughly 629-640 donors for A, B, C, DRB1 and DQB1; around 560 for DQA1; around 570 for DPA1; roughly 470 for DPB1. Four or five DR-DQ haplotypes were handled as single units for association and clustering because linkage in the cohort was strong. Across approximately 400 genotyped donors of the cohort, an average of about 200,000 unique TCR beta nucleotide sequences per donor were sequenced, and around 19% of those sequences were non-productive.

According to the germline V gene, CDR1 reads SGHDN and CDR2 reads FVKESK. The V end gives up 4 bases and the J end 3 bases, leaving 18 bases in the junction not matched to a gene. Including the terminal cysteine and phenylalanine, the CDR3 comprises 22 residues. Just CDR3 DNA is preserved here, 66 bases in frame from base 1. Libraries were constructed by the immunoSEQ multiplex PCR assay. For the multiplex PCR, a mixture combining 60 forward primers for TCR Vbeta segments and 13 reverse primers for TCR Jbeta segments was used. A multiplex PCR assay on genomic DNA amplified the CDR3 region of rearranged TCR beta genes. The amplified TCR beta libraries were sequenced on the Illumina HiSeq System as 87-base-pair reads. In the source study's methods: A later analysis tallied 75 million to 95 million unique TCR beta chains across the 700 or so repertoires, and about 10 million of those chains were shared by two or more donors. Raw reads were error-corrected and collapsed into unique sequences by a nearest-neighbor algorithm in which closely related sequences were merged to remove PCR and sequencing errors. CDR3 sequences were aligned to IMGT reference sequences to assign V, D and J gene segments. For a sequence to be retained, at least a six-nucleotide match to both a V gene segment and a J gene segment was required. Rearrangements were called productive when the CDR3 lacked stop codons and stayed in frame with V and J; all others were non-productive. CDR3 was defined according to IMGT convention as the region running from the second conserved V-encoded cysteine to the conserved J-encoded phenylalanine. In an earlier analysis of roughly 580 of the donors, sequences lacking an unambiguous match to a single V gene segment were excluded. In an earlier analysis of around 590 of the donors, a V segment was called functional when productive rearrangements were above 56.7%, and segregating when the standard deviation between donors exceeded 5%. To diagnose cytomegalovirus status from the catalog of TCR beta chain sequences, a statistical classification framework was built. In a later analysis, V and J genes were assigned by comparing TCR nucleotide sequences against IMGT/GENE-DB human TR gene sequences. Using the TCRdist pipeline, a later analysis assigned CDR3 sequences along with most-parsimonious VDJ recombination scenarios. In a later analysis, every TCR beta chain was defined by the combination of its CDR3 amino acid sequence and its V-gene family, and reads without a unique V-gene family were dropped. As a way to deal with suspected cross-contamination and a sequencing artifact, a later analysis dropped 500 to 700 nucleotide sequences that were highly shared and had low generation probability. For each public chain, a later analysis derived a clonal expansion index from normalized ranks of inferred template counts within each repertoire. In a later analysis, generation probabilities were computed with a VDJ recombination model fitted to out-of-frame rearrangements, and the resulting probabilities were checked against IGoR. In a later analysis, hypergeometric tests were used to score TCR-TCR, TCR-HLA and TCR-CMV co-occurrence, with a repertoire-size bias correction applied to TCR pairs. To estimate false discovery rates, a later analysis permuted the HLA or CMV assignments 20 times. In a later analysis, co-occurring TCRs were grouped using DBSCAN, and TCRdist sequence similarity was added for clustering within HLA-allele-positive subsets. Co-occurrence clustering excluded repertoires with fewer than 30,000 or more than 120,000 public chains, plus five with anomalous nucleotide sharing. TCRdb mirrors the immuneACCESS table, restricted to in-frame sequences. Some clones are absent from its copies; in checked studies, under half trace to an unresolved V gene, and the reason for the others is unknown. From that table come the V and J calls and clone size; the DNA was used to work out D and trimming. This sample comprises roughly 200,000 clones, 83% of them detected only once. Under 2% of the sample goes to the ten largest clones.

The cohort was made up of 500 to 800 healthy bone marrow donors. Cohort members were all nominally healthy when sampled, although unrecorded immune exposures were likely present. The donor tested CMV seropositive and was one of the 289 seropositive cohort members. A peripheral blood sample was collected from each donor, and TCR beta sequencing was performed on peripheral blood mononuclear cells. The Qiagen DNeasy Blood Extraction Kit was used to extract genomic DNA from the blood cell samples. Study-level results and caveats: In a later analysis, some 17,000 TCR beta sequences were associated with specific HLA alleles at a false discovery rate of 0.05. The sequencing pipeline was judged likely to have produced a cluster of highly shared sequence variants as a technical artifact. In an earlier analysis of 587 of the donors, most TCR beta V segments appeared in productive rearrangements about 90% or about 30% of the time, broadly matching IMGT annotations. Because HLA typing was missing for some donors at each locus, association tests included only the typed subset. The study listed around 160 TCR beta chains as associated with cytomegalovirus. Presence/absence analyses assumed roughly uniform sequencing depth across donors, an assumption that may not hold. In a later genetic analysis, a missense DCLRE1C variant was associated with V-gene and J-gene trimming of TCR beta chains, and the association was replicated in an independent cohort. Assigning TCR associations to individual alleles was difficult when HLA alleles, especially DR and DQ, strongly co-occurred. A later analysis found that HLA-associated TCR beta chains were more clonally expanded and had lower generation probabilities than equally common non-associated chains. This cohort had only TCR beta chains sequenced, and the lack of alpha or paired-chain data limited which features could be detected. Immune exposure information for the cohort was limited to CMV serostatus. According to the authors, the approach could potentially be generalized to other disease states and immunological phenotypes. Most CMV-associated TCR beta chains appeared to be HLA-restricted in a later analysis, and the HLA associations seemed to be driven largely by CMV exposure. According to a later analysis, TCR association rates differed among HLA loci, with DRB1 alleles showing the most associated TCRs and HLA-C alleles showing the fewest. A further reported finding was that TCR beta sequences accurately predicted the HLA-A and HLA-B alleles for most subjects in the first cohort. Because counts were too low, seventeen rarely observed V segments, including chromosome 9 orphons, were excluded from the earlier analysis of 500 to 700 of the donors. The classifier was reported to diagnose cytomegalovirus status with high specificity and sensitivity in both the original and validation cohorts. According to a later genetic analysis, donors in an Asian-associated ancestry cluster had fewer N-insertions in productive TCRs than the approximately 700-donor mean. In a later analysis, several top co-occurrence clusters were reported to appear linked to parvovirus B19, influenza, CMV and Epstein-Barr virus. A few of the identified cytomegalovirus-associated TCR beta chains were confirmed in vitro to be specific for cytomegalovirus antigens. Some IMGT-functional V segments, including TRBV6-2 and TRBV6-3, could not be distinguished by the 87-base-pair reads and were therefore excluded. Correlated functional status among segregating V segments might reflect linkage disequilibrium, but an unknown experimental factor could not be ruled out. While some public TCRs were present in many individuals, most TCR sequences turned up only very rarely across donors.

The TCR sequence derives from a man aged 40-55 years in good health and CMV-seropositive. The rearranged chain carries TRBV14 and TRBJ2-1; 16 junctional bases match TRBD2. Sequencing used PBMCs. The CDR3 region has the sequence CASSPGTSTGTSGRAVYNEQFF. Read as DNA, the sequence is TGTGCCAGCAGCCCTGGGACATCTACCGGGACTAGCGGGAGGGCCGTCTACAATGAGCAGTTCTTC.